This T cell receptor (beta chain) was captured by sequencing in a study of T cell repertoires in aging, cancer and after chemotherapy. As for the study in general: Six age groups, ranging from 30 or younger to 70 or older, included the donors. About 8.8 million TCR reads were in the whole dataset.

Germline V gives CDR1 MRHNA, CDR2 SNTAGT. The CDR3 is 14 residues long. The trim removed 3 bases at V and 2 bases at J, leaving 1 base unmatched. This clonotype was observed a handful of times. Its antigen is unidentified. A much larger clone lies a single base off, so this may be a read error. Amplification of TCR beta used genomic DNA extracted from peripheral blood. A mixed TRB-A/B primer pool amplified rearranged TRB by multiplex touch-down PCR. TCRdb ran MiXCR on the multiplex PCR reads and lists one entry per CDR3 protein. The table has roughly 10,000 distinct CDR3 sequences, approximately 30% seen once. General study results and limits: In cancer patients, declining TCR diversity with age involved lost richness and lost evenness. Across the chemotherapy interval, each cancer cohort showed higher median generation probability, suggesting thymic rebound.

This sequence joins TRBV6-4 and TRBJ2-3; TRBD2 matches 8 bases. The sequence was obtained from a human donor in good health. The donor label of this sample is uncertain. The sequencing input was blood. The CDR3 sequence: CASSERGVTDTQYF. The CDR3 DNA reads TGTGCCAGCAGTGAGCGGGGGGTCACAGATACGCAGTATTTT.